The following is a T cell receptor (beta chain) sequence with its context. This record belongs to a study of blood T cell repertoires in COVID-19. Study-level information: COVID-19 samples collected from the United States, Italy and Spain covered acute and convalescent phases. Nucleic acid was either cDNA or gDNA, and it came from T cells, B-cell-depleted T cells, or PBMCs.

In the authors' workflow: Amplified reference gene primers provided the basis for estimating nucleated cell counts. Produced via immunoSEQ multiplex PCR; TCRdb's table is partial and in-frame only. Clone size and the V and J calls come from that table; the DNA yielded D and trimming. This sample carries over 70,000 clones, 80% of them seen once, and the ten largest clones take 15% to 20%. Trimming took 0 bases from V and 0 from J, leaving 5 bases between them. The CDR3 length is 14 residues. CDR1 is SGHRS and CDR2 is YFSETQ in the germline V gene. Sequenced input: peripheral blood. This chain joins TRBV5-1 and TRBJ2-3; TRBD1 is a possible D gene (5 bases). This TCR was recovered from an elderly woman with acute or convalescent COVID-19. The CDR3 nucleotides read TGCGCCAGCAGCTTGGGGGGCAGCACAGATACGCAGTATTTT. Protein: CASSLGGSTDTQYF.